The next 7 T cell receptor beta chains were all read from a single sample in a study of T cells in Graves' hyperthyroidism and ophthalmopathy. RNA transcripts yielded amplified TCR beta CDR3 regions. The TCR CDR3 first-round RT-PCR relied on the HTBI primer set. TCRdb reprocessed the multiplex PCR reads with MiXCR, giving one entry per CDR3 protein. The repertoire holds over 300,000 distinct CDR3 sequences, with around 14% as singletons. The sample was blood. These receptors were obtained from a woman in her sixties with Graves' hyperthyroidism.

There are many counts of this clonotype. This rearrangement joins TRBV20-1 to TRBJ2-3; the match to TRBD2 covers 12 bases. Looked up from germline, CDR1 is DFQATT and CDR2 is SNEGSKA (reference sequence). The V gene end was trimmed by 5 bases and the J gene end by 9 bases; junction bases not matched to a gene: 12. The CDR3 consists of 15 residues. CDR3 in DNA: TGCAGTGCTGCAGCTAGCGGGAGGGCCCAGCAAACGCAGTATTTT. As protein: CSAAASGRAQQTQYF.

This clonotype occurred once. The chain carries TRBV11-2 and TRBJ2-1; 8 bases agree with TRBD1. Germline loops: CDR1 SGHAT, CDR2 FQNNGV. The V and J ends lost 1 base and 5 bases, in that order; junction bases with no gene match: 7. The CDR3 is made up of 16 amino acids. CDR3: CASSLVQGAVDNEQFF. Here the CDR3 DNA reads TGTGCCAGCAGCTTAGTCCAGGGGGCTGTGGACAATGAGCAGTTCTTC.

The chain combines TRBV11-2 with TRBJ1-1, with a possible D match to TRBD1 (6 bases). The V end was cut by 5 bases, the J end by 2 bases, with 15 bases between. Germline loops: CDR1 SGHAT, CDR2 FQNNGV. There are 15 residues in the CDR3. CDR3 in amino acids: CASSLRGLGNTEAFF. The CDR3 DNA sequence: TGTGCCAGCAGCCTCAGGGGTCTCGGTAACACTGAAGCTTTCTTT. Looking up the rest from reference TRBV11-2 and TRBJ1-1 gives the full variable domain: EAGVAQSPRYKIIEKRQSVAFWCNPISGHATLYWYQQILGQGPKLLIQFQNNGVVDDSQLPKDRFSAERLKGVDSTLKIQPAKLEDSAVYLCASSLRGLGNTEAFFGQGTRLTVV.

The V call is TRBV30, the J call TRBJ2-1; unclear D gene. The ends were cut back, 1 base at V and 0 bases at J, with 10 bases in the middle. CDR3 size: 15 residues. Per germline, CDR1 GTSNPN and CDR2 SVGIG (reference sequence). As DNA, the CDR3 is TGTGCCTGGAGTGGCGAGACTGACTCCTACAATGAGCAGTTCTTC. It encodes CAWSGETDSYNEQFF.

This clonotype was recorded a few times. The rearrangement links TRBV5-4 to TRBJ1-2; no definite D call. Trimming cost V 4 bases and J 0 bases, with 10 bases left between them. Germline CDR1 and CDR2: SGHNT and YYREEE (reference sequence). The CDR3 loop spans 14 amino acids. DNA of the CDR3: TGTGCCAGCAGCCCGGATAAAGCTAACTATGGCTACACCTTC. This sequence encodes CASSPDKANYGYTF.

The sample holds many counts of this clonotype. The chain has TRBV18 and TRBJ2-1, with 9 bases fitting TRBD1. CDR1 KGHSH and CDR2 LQKENI come from the germline V gene. The CDR3 contains 14 residues. With 6 bases clipped from V and 6 bases from J, the junction kept 6 bases outside the gene matches. CDR3 protein: CASSRDRDFNEQFF. As DNA, the CDR3 is TGTGCCAGCTCCCGGGACAGGGACTTCAATGAGCAGTTCTTC. Looking up the rest from reference TRBV18 and TRBJ2-1 gives the full variable domain: NAGVMQNPRHLVRRRGQEARLRCSPMKGHSHVYWYRQLPEEGLKFMVYLQKENIIDESGMPKERFSAEFPKEGPSILRIQQVVRGDSAAYFCASSRDRDFNEQFFGPGTRLTVL.

In this sample, this clonotype turned up a few times. The CDR3 is CATSDFSRGRGTYGYTF. The CDR3 DNA sequence: TGTGCCACCAGTGATTTTTCCCGCGGCAGGGGCACCTATGGCTACACCTTC. The rearrangement links TRBV24-1 to TRBJ1-2; a possible D gene is TRBD1 (6 bases). Germline CDR1 and CDR2: KGHDR and SFDVKD. The CDR3 covers 17 residues. Trimming removed 1 base from V and 4 bases from J, with 18 bases in between.